The rows below give T cell receptor beta chains drawn from one sample of a study of blood T cell repertoires in COVID-19. The table came from immunoSEQ multiplex PCR; TCRdb's copy has only in-frame clones and leaves some out. The sample has almost 400,000 clones, 80% to 90% seen once. Sequencing input: peripheral blood. All receptors derive from a woman between 55 and 75 years old with COVID-19, enrolled during active disease. The CDR3 runs from the conserved cysteine through the conserved F or W. D genes are given only for firm matches. Clone size is stated in some rows and not others, as once, few, many or a class when expanded.

TRBV11-3,TRBJ2-2,TRBD1,15,NA,TGTGCCAGCAGCTCGGGACAGGGGATCACCGGGGAGCTGTTTTTT,CASSSGQGITGELFF
TRBV5-4,TRBJ2-1,NA,16,NA,TGTGCCAGCAGCTCTCGGGGCGGCGGGGATTACAATGAGCAGTTCTTC,CASSSRGGGDYNEQFF
TRBV6-5,TRBJ2-7,NA,14,NA,TGTGCCAGCAAGTTGGGTGAGGCCGCCTACGAGCAGTACTTC,CASKLGEAAYEQYF
TRBV6-5,TRBJ2-2,TRBD2,16,once,TGTGCCAGCAGTTCCTGGACTAGCGGGGGTACCGGGGAGCTGTTTTTT,CASSSWTSGGTGELFF
TRBV7-3,TRBJ2-2,NA,16,few,TGTGCCAGCAGGGGGAGTCTAAAGTCAGTCACCGGGGAGCTGTTTTTT,CASRGSLKSVTGELFF
TRBV6-5,TRBJ2-1,TRBD2,12,NA,TGTGCCAGCAGGAGCGGGGGACTCGAGCAGTTCTTC,CASRSGGLEQFF
TRBV6-5,TRBJ2-3,NA,14,NA,TGTGCCAGCAGTTTGGCCGTGAAGGGAGGTACGCAGTATTTT,CASSLAVKGGTQYF
TRBV5-6,TRBJ2-5,NA,15,few,TGTGCCAGCAGCCTAGCAGGGCTGGGAGGAGAGACCCAGTACTTC,CASSLAGLGGETQYF
TRBV29-1,TRBJ1-1,NA,16,once,TGCAGCGTTCAGACGGGAGAACGCTGGTTGGACACTGAAGCTTTCTTT,CSVQTGERWLDTEAFF
TRBV7-9,TRBJ2-7,TRBD2,14,NA,TGTGCCAGCAGCTTAGGCGGGGGGCCCTACGAGCAGTACTTC,CASSLGGGPYEQYF
TRBV29-1,TRBJ2-2,NA,13,NA,TGCAGCGGCAGGGTCTCCAACACCGGGGAGCTGTTTTTT,CSGRVSNTGELFF
TRBV6-5,TRBJ1-2,NA,14,few,TGTGCCAGCAGTTACTCCGGGGGGGCGGCTGGCTACACCTTC,CASSYSGGAAGYTF
TRBV30,TRBJ1-1,NA,17,NA,TGTGCCTGGAGGATTGGTTTGTTTGGGAGATTAGACACTGAAGCTTTCTTT,CAWRIGLFGRLDTEAFF
TRBV28,TRBJ2-1,TRBD2,17,once,TGTGCCAGCAGTCCGAGACGGACTAGCGGGGGTGAAAATGAGCAGTTCTTC,CASSPRRTSGGENEQFF
TRBV3-1/TRBV3-2,TRBJ2-5,NA,14,NA,TGTGCCAGCAGCCTTCCGGGGGTTCGGAAGACCCAGTACTTC,CASSLPGVRKTQYF
TRBV27,TRBJ1-2,NA,15,NA,TGTGCCAGCAGTGGAGGACGGAGAATTAGTGAAGGCTACACCTTC,CASSGGRRISEGYTF
TRBV19,TRBJ2-1,NA,14,NA,TGTGCCAGTAGTATGGGTCTAGCTCGATTTGAGCAGTTCTTC,CASSMGLARFEQFF
TRBV7-9,TRBJ1-3,NA,15,NA,TGTGCCAGCAGCTTAGTAACAGGGTCTGGAAACACCATATATTTT,CASSLVTGSGNTIYF
TRBV12-3/TRBV12-4,TRBJ1-1,NA,13,NA,TGTGCCAGCAGTTTGCAGTTGAACACTGAAGCTTTCTTT,CASSLQLNTEAFF
TRBV9,TRBJ1-2,TRBD1,14,NA,TGTGCCAGCAGCGTAGGACAGGGAAACTATGGCTACACCTTC,CASSVGQGNYGYTF
TRBV5-6,TRBJ2-1,TRBD1,14,NA,TGTGCCAGCAGCCCAGGACAGGGCCCGGATGAGCAGTTCTTC,CASSPGQGPDEQFF
TRBV24-1,TRBJ2-7,TRBD1,18,NA,TGTGCCACCAGTCTTATCGGGACAGGGGCCCCCGACTCCTACGAGCAGTACTTC,CATSLIGTGAPDSYEQYF
TRBV5-1,TRBJ2-5,NA,16,NA,TGCGCCAGCAGCCGGGGGACAGTCTATCTGGGAGAGACCCAGTACTTC,CASSRGTVYLGETQYF
TRBV18,TRBJ2-1,NA,17,NA,TGTGCCAGCTCACCACCTTATTGGGCTGGTTCCTACAATGAGCAGTTCTTC,CASSPPYWAGSYNEQFF
TRBV15,TRBJ2-7,TRBD1,15,NA,TGTGCCACCAGCACAGGACAGGTGAACTCCTACGAGCAGTACTTC,CATSTGQVNSYEQYF
TRBV9,TRBJ1-2,TRBD1,15,NA,TGTGCCAGCAGCGCCCTCAAGCCAGGGGGGAATGGCTACACCTTC,CASSALKPGGNGYTF
TRBV18,TRBJ2-5,TRBD1,15,NA,TGTGCCAGCTCACAAACACTACAGGGGTCGGAGACCCAGTACTTC,CASSQTLQGSETQYF
TRBV7-8,TRBJ2-7,NA,14,NA,TGTGCCAGCAGCTTATTACCCCAGGCCTACGAGCAGTACTTC,CASSLLPQAYEQYF
TRBV6-6,TRBJ2-5,TRBD2,13,few,TGTGCCAGCAGTTACCGGGGGGGGGAGACCCAGTACTTC,CASSYRGGETQYF
TRBV29-1,TRBJ2-2,NA,12,NA,TGCAGCGCCGACCAGGGGACCGGGGAGCTGTTTTTT,CSADQGTGELFF
TRBV27,TRBJ2-5,TRBD2,16,NA,TGTGCCAGCAGTTTATCGATCTGGGGAGGGCAAGAGACCCAGTACTTC,CASSLSIWGGQETQYF
TRBV5-8,TRBJ1-6,NA,14,NA,TGTGCCAGCAGCTTGGGGACAGATAATTCACCCCTCCACTTT,CASSLGTDNSPLHF
TRBV19,TRBJ1-4,TRBD1,19,NA,TGTGCCACCACTCCGGACGGGGGACAGGGGCCAACAACTAATGAAAAACTGTTTTTT,CATTPDGGQGPTTNEKLFF
TRBV7-9,TRBJ2-1,NA,17,few,TGTGCCAGCAGCCTCACCTATGTTACAGGGTATGACAATGAGCAGTTCTTC,CASSLTYVTGYDNEQFF
TRBV3-1/TRBV3-2,TRBJ2-7,NA,14,NA,TGTGCCAGCAGCCGCGGGACCGCTCCCTACGAGCAGTACTTC,CASSRGTAPYEQYF
TRBV6-1,TRBJ2-7,NA,15,NA,TGTGCCAGCAGTGACCCCTCCTACCGTCCCTACGAGCAGTACTTC,CASSDPSYRPYEQYF
TRBV3-1/TRBV3-2,TRBJ1-2,TRBD1,14,NA,TGTGCCAGCAGTCGGACAGGGGGCGAGTATGGCTACACCTTC,CASSRTGGEYGYTF
TRBV2,TRBJ1-5,NA,15,NA,TGTGCCAGCAGTACCTCAGGACAGCTCAATCAGCCCCAGCATTTT,CASSTSGQLNQPQHF
TRBV18,TRBJ2-2,NA,15,NA,TGTGCCAGCTCACCACAGTCACAGGGTCCCGGGGAGCTGTTTTTT,CASSPQSQGPGELFF
TRBV10-1,TRBJ1-1,NA,13,NA,TGCGCCAGCAGCCAACAGGGGAACACTGAAGCTTTCTTT,CASSQQGNTEAFF
TRBV28,TRBJ1-1,NA,13,NA,TGTGCCAGCAGTTTCCCAGTGAACACTGAAGCTTTCTTT,CASSFPVNTEAFF
TRBV5-4,TRBJ1-4,TRBD1,16,NA,TGTGCCAGCAGCCCGGGACAGAGTTCAACTAATGAAAAACTGTTTTTT,CASSPGQSSTNEKLFF
TRBV3-1/TRBV3-2,TRBJ1-3,NA,18,NA,TGTGCCAGCAGCGTCACAGGGAGAGCAGAACGCTCTGGAAACACCATATATTTT,CASSVTGRAERSGNTIYF
TRBV5-1,TRBJ1-4,NA,15,once,TGCGCCAGCAGCTTCCAGGGGCTCGCTAATGAAAAACTGTTTTTT,CASSFQGLANEKLFF
TRBV10-3,TRBJ1-1,NA,16,NA,TGTGCCATCAGTGGACGAACCGGGACACTGACCTCTGAAGCTTTCTTT,CAISGRTGTLTSEAFF
TRBV2,TRBJ1-1,TRBD1,14,NA,TGTGCCAGCAGTGGACAGGGGGCTCACACTGAAGCTTTCTTT,CASSGQGAHTEAFF
TRBV5-1,TRBJ1-2,NA,16,NA,TGCGCCAGCAGCTTGGACCTGGGAGACACTAACTATGGCTACACCTTC,CASSLDLGDTNYGYTF